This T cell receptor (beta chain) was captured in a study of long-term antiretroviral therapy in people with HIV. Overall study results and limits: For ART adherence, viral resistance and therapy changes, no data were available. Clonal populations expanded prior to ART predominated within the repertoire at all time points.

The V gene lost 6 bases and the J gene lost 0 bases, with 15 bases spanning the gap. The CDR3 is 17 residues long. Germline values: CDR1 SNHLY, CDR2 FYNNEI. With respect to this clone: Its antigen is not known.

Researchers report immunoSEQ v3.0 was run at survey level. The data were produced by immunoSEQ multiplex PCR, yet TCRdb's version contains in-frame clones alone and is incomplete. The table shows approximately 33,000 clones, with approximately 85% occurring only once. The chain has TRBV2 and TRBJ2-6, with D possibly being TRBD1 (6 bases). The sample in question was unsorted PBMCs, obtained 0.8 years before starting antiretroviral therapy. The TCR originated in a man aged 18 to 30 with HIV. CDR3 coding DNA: TGTGCCAGCAGGAAATGGGACAACCCCTCTGGGGCCAACGTCCTGACTTTC. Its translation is CASRKWDNPSGANVLTF.